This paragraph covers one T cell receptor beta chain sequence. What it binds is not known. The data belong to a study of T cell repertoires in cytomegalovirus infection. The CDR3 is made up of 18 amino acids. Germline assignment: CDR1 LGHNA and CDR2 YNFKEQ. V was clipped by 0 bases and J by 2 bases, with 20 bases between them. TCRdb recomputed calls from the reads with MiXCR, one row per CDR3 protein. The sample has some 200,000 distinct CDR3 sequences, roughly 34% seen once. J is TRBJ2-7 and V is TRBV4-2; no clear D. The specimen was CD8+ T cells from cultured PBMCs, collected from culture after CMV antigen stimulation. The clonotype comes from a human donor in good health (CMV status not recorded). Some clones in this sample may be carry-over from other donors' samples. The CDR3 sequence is CASSQDLLPGPVTYEQYF. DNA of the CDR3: TGTGCCAGCAGCCAAGATCTCCTCCCCGGGCCTGTTACCTACGAGCAGTACTTC.